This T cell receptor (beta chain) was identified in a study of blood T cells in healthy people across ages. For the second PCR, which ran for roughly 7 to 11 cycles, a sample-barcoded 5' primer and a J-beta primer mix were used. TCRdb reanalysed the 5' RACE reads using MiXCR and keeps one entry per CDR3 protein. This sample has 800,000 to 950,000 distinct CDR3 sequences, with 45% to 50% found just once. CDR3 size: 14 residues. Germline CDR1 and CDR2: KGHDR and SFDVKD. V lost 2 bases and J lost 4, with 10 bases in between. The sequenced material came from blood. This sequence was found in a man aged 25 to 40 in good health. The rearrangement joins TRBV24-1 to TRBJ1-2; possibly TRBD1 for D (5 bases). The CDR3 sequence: CATSDSYRLYGYTF. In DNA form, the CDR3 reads TGTGCCACCAGTGATTCTTACAGGCTCTATGGCTACACCTTC.